This T cell receptor (beta chain) was sequenced during a study of T cell responses to AZD1222 COVID-19 vaccine. The CDR3 is made up of 17 amino acids. V was pared by 5 bases and J by 0 bases, with 4 bases of the junction left unmatched. Germline assignment: CDR1 MNHEY and CDR2 SMNVEV (reference sequence). TCRdb's copy holds only in-frame clones and misses some; the assay was immunoSEQ multiplex PCR. The sample lists 120,000 or so clones; about nine tenths were seen once. This clone is a singleton in its sample. The TCR originated in an adult in good health. The specimen comprised peripheral blood, sampled on day 0 of AZD1222 vaccination. This chain links TRBV27 with TRBJ2-7; TRBD2 matches 16 bases. The CDR3 sequence: CASSVGTSGRASYEQYF. CDR3 sequence (DNA): TGTGCCAGCAGTGTAGGGACTAGCGGGAGGGCCTCCTACGAGCAGTACTTC.